What follows is one T cell receptor beta chain and its context. Its target is not known. The data were taken from a study of cytomegalovirus exposure and HLA in healthy donors. General study points: Later genetic work tied a missense DCLRE1C variant to beta-chain V and J trimming. According to the study, about 180 TCR beta chains were cytomegalovirus-associated. Across all donors, roughly uniform sequencing depth was an assumption of the presence/absence analyses. A classifier reportedly called cytomegalovirus status with high sensitivity and specificity.

Trimming took 6 bases from V and 4 from J; bases not matched to a gene: 4. The CDR3 runs to 14 residues. The germline V gene has CDR1 MDHEN and CDR2 SYDVKM. Primers for the PCR totalled 60 Vbeta and 13 Jbeta. Sequenced by immunoSEQ multiplex PCR; TCRdb stores in-frame clones only, minus some. Here the sample table reports about 110,000 clones. Sequenced: PBMCs. The chain combines TRBV28 with TRBJ1-5; 9 bases are a match to TRBD1. The source is a man aged 40-49 years in good health and CMV-seropositive. CDR3 in amino acids: CASSLDRGNQPQHF. In DNA, the CDR3 is TGTGCCAGCAGCCTGGACAGGGGAAATCAGCCCCAGCATTTT.